This T cell receptor (beta chain) was identified during a study of CD8+CD57+ T cells in acquired aplastic anemia. The CDR3 spans 13 residues. Germline V gene sequence: CDR1 SGHRS, CDR2 YFSETQ. This clonotype was detected ten times or more. This could be a read error, since a much larger clone is one nucleotide away. Template material for TCR beta VDJ and CDR3 profiling consisted of genomic DNA. TCRdb reprocessed the reads via MiXCR and lists one record per CDR3 protein. Among around 64,000 distinct CDR3 sequences listed, around 55% were seen once. The chain couples TRBV5-1 to TRBJ1-2; D is possibly TRBD1 (5 bases). The source material was sorted CD4+, CD8+, or CD8+CD57+ T cells (not recorded which) from PBMCs. The receptor's source is a human donor in good health, serving as a control. CDR3 region: CASSPGGNYGYIF. The CDR3 DNA is TGCGCCAGCAGCCCTGGGGGAAACTATGGCTACATCTTC.